This TCR beta chain was documented in a study of blood T cell repertoires in COVID-19. Profiling relied on immunoSEQ multiplex PCR, and the TCRdb table lists in-frame clones only, not all of them. The table lists fewer than 350,000 clones, more than 80% of them singletons. Participants were aged about 18 to 100 years from about two dozen US areas. This TCR derives from a woman aged 25 to 39 with acute COVID-19. The specimen sequenced was PBMCs or T cells enriched from blood (not recorded which).

In DNA, the CDR3 is TGTGCCAGCAGCCCCCGGGGCTCGGGGGTTTATGGCTACACCTTC. Translated: CASSPRGSGVYGYTF. The chain carries TRBV13 and TRBJ1-2, with D possibly TRBD1 on 5 matching bases. Germline V CDR1 and CDR2: PRHDT, FYEKMQ (reference sequence). V was cut by 5 bases and J by 5 bases, with 18 bases left in between. The CDR3 runs to 15 residues.